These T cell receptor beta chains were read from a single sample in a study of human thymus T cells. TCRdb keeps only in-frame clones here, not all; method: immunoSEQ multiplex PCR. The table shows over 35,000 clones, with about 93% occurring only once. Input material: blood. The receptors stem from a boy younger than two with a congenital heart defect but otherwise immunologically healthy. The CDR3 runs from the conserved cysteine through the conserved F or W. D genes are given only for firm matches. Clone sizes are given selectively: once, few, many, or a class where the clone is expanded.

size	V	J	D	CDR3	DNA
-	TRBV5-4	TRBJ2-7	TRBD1	CASSVGQGRNEQYF	TGTGCCAGCAGCGTGGGACAGGGCCGAAACGAGCAGTACTTC
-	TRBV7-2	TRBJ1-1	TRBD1	CASRLTGGSTEAFF	TGTGCCAGCAGGCTGACAGGGGGAAGCACTGAAGCTTTCTTT
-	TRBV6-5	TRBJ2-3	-	CASSYSDEGSDTQYF	TGTGCCAGCAGTTACTCTGACGAGGGATCAGATACGCAGTATTTT
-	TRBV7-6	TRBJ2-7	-	CASSLAPGYEQYF	TGTGCCAGCAGCTTAGCGCCGGGGTACGAGCAGTACTTC
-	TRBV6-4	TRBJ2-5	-	CASKHSVETQYF	TGTGCCAGCAAACATAGCGTCGAGACCCAGTACTTC
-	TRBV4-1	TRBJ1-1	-	CASSWRTENTEAFF	TGCGCCAGCAGTTGGAGGACAGAGAACACTGAAGCTTTCTTT
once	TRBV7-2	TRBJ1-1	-	CASSLFSGNRVHTEAFF	TGTGCCAGCAGCTTATTCTCGGGCAACAGGGTACACACTGAAGCTTTCTTT
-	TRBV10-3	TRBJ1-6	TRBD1	CAISDRQGRDNSPLHF	TGTGCCATCAGTGACCGACAGGGGAGGGATAATTCACCCCTCCACTTT
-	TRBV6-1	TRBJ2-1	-	CASNPTGASYNEQFF	TGTGCCAGCAACCCGACGGGGGCCTCCTACAATGAGCAGTTCTTC
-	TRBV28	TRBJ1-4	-	CASLLRGVEKLFF	TGTGCCAGCCTACTAAGGGGTGTCGAAAAACTGTTTTTT
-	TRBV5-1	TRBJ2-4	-	CASSDGTAKNIQYF	TGCGCCAGCAGCGACGGGACAGCCAAAAACATTCAGTACTTC
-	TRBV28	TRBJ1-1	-	CASSLSGNTEAFF	TGTGCCAGCAGTTTATCAGGGAACACTGAAGCTTTCTTT
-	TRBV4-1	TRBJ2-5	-	CASSQVRLRVETQYF	TGCGCCAGCAGCCAGGTGCGCCTCAGGGTAGAGACCCAGTACTTC
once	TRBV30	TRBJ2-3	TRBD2	CAWSVQGLAGAPDTDTQYF	TGTGCCTGGAGTGTACAGGGACTAGCGGGGGCCCCAGACACAGATACGCAGTATTTT
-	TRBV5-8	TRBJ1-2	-	CASSTQGVWANGYTF	TGTGCCAGCAGCACACAGGGAGTGTGGGCAAATGGCTACACCTTC
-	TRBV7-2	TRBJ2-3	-	CASSSGVRGADTQYF	TGTGCCAGCAGCTCGGGCGTGAGGGGGGCAGATACGCAGTATTTT
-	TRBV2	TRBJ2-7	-	CASGRDSDEQYF	TGTGCCAGCGGCCGCGACAGTGACGAGCAGTACTTC
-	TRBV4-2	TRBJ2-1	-	CASRGGSYNEQFF	TGTGCCAGCAGGGGGGGCTCCTACAATGAGCAGTTCTTC
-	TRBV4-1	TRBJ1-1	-	CASSRGVFGYTEAFF	TGCGCCAGCAGCCGGGGGGTCTTCGGGTACACTGAAGCTTTCTTT
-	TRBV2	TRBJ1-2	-	CASSEPIYGYTF	TGTGCCAGCAGTGAACCCATCTATGGCTACACCTTC
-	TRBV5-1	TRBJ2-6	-	CASSLQSSGANVLTF	TGCGCCAGCAGCTTGCAGTCCTCTGGGGCCAACGTCCTGACTTTC
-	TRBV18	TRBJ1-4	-	CASSPRIATNEKLFF	TGTGCCAGCTCACCGCGAATCGCAACTAATGAAAAACTGTTTTTT
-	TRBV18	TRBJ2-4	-	CASSRDGFNIQYF	TGTGCCAGCTCACGGGACGGATTCAACATTCAGTACTTC
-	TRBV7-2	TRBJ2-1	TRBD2	CASSQAGGIYNEQFF	TGTGCCAGCAGCCAAGCGGGGGGGATTTACAATGAGCAGTTCTTC
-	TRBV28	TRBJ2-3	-	CASSPTDRFTDTQYF	TGTGCCAGCAGCCCAACCGACAGGTTCACAGATACGCAGTATTTT
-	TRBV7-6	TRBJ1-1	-	CASSPRALPRRTEAFF	TGTGCCAGCAGCCCAAGGGCTTTGCCCAGAAGAACTGAAGCTTTCTTT
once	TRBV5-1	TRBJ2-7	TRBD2	CASGNGSLLAGVSYEQYF	TGCGCCAGCGGGAATGGATCCCTACTAGCGGGGGTCTCCTACGAGCAGTACTTC
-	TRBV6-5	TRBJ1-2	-	CASSYNNNYGYTF	TGTGCCAGCAGTTACAACAATAACTATGGCTACACCTTC
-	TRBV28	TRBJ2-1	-	CASSLLARNEQFF	TGTGCCAGCAGTTTACTAGCTCGGAATGAGCAGTTCTTC
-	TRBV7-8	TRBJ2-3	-	CASSPLAYTDTQYF	TGTGCCAGCAGCCCTCTTGCTTACACAGATACGCAGTATTTT
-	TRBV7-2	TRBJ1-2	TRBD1	CASSLDRDYGYTF	TGTGCCAGCAGCTTGGACAGGGACTATGGCTACACCTTC
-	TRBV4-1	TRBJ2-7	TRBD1	CASSGGNYEQYF	TGCGCCAGCTCAGGGGGAAACTACGAGCAGTACTTC
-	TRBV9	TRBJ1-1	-	CASSVASGSEAFF	TGTGCCAGCAGCGTAGCTTCAGGATCTGAAGCTTTCTTT
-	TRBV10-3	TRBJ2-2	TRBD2	CAIRLAGNTGELFF	TGTGCCATCAGACTAGCGGGGAACACCGGGGAGCTGTTTTTT
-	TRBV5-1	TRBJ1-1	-	CASSLGGQNTEAFF	TGCGCCAGCAGCTTGGGAGGGCAGAACACTGAAGCTTTCTTT
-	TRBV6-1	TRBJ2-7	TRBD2	CASSELTSGGAEQYF	TGTGCCAGCAGTGAACTTACTAGCGGGGGGGCCGAGCAGTACTTC
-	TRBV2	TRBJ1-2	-	CASIPWAGYTF	TGTGCCAGCATTCCTTGGGCTGGCTACACCTTC
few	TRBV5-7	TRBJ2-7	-	CASSLLGGLGAYEQYF	TGTGCCAGCAGCTTACTAGGGGGTCTAGGGGCCTACGAGCAGTACTTC
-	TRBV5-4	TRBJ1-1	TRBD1	CASTSDRGNTEAFF	TGTGCCAGCACCTCGGACAGGGGAAACACTGAAGCTTTCTTT
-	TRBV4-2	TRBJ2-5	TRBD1	CASSPGRFTGEETQYF	TGTGCCAGCAGCCCCGGAAGATTTACAGGGGAAGAGACCCAGTACTTC
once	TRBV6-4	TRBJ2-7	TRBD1	CAIAGTGGEQYF	TGTGCCATCGCCGGGACAGGGGGCGAGCAGTACTTC
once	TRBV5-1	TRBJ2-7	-	CASSMDLYEQYF	TGCGCCAGCAGCATGGACCTCTACGAGCAGTACTTC
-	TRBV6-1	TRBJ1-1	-	CASSGGENTEAFF	TGTGCCAGCAGTGGGGGAGAGAACACTGAAGCTTTCTTT
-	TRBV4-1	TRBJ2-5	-	CASSQETVQETQYF	TGCGCCAGCAGCCAAGAAACTGTACAAGAGACCCAGTACTTC
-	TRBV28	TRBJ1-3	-	CASSLLSPGNTIYF	TGTGCCAGCAGTTTATTGTCACCCGGAAACACCATATATTTT
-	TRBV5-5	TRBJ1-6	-	CASSLFSRGNSPLHF	TGTGCCAGCAGCTTATTCTCCAGGGGTAATTCACCCCTCCACTTT
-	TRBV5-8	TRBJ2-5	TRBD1	CASRPGTGIGETQYF	TGTGCCAGCAGGCCCGGGACAGGGATAGGAGAGACCCAGTACTTC
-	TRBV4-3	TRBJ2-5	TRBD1	CASSPKTRGQGQETQYF	TGCGCCAGCAGTCCGAAGACCCGGGGACAGGGCCAAGAGACCCAGTACTTC